These T cell receptor beta chains were read from a single sample in a study of post-analysis software for immune sequencing data. MiXCR, applied by TCRdb to the PCR reads, yields one record per CDR3 protein. Of over 700,000 distinct CDR3 sequences in the sample, roughly 27% were seen once. Sequenced material: blood. These TCRs come from a girl between 10 and 17 years old with multiple sclerosis. The conserved cysteine and the conserved F or W are not part of the CDR3 here. The D gene is left open where the match is weak.

d_call | v_call | cdr3_aa
. | TRBV20-1 | SAEGPGAYEQY
TRBD2 | TRBV7-2 | ASSSLSGGETQY
TRBD2 | TRBV7-2 | ASSLGLAGGHEQY
TRBD2 | TRBV7-2 | ASSSSNPSGGETQY
. | TRBV12-3/TRBV12-4 | ASSNRPRGARADTQY
TRBD1 | TRBV15 | ATSRRDRGRSETQY
. | TRBV10-2 | ASSVAREGGSRNEQF
. | TRBV19 | ASSIGGRSNQPQH
TRBD2 | TRBV29-1 | SVEGTYRGGASDEQF
. | TRBV24-1 | ATTPGEESTDTQY
. | TRBV6-4 | ASSRQITGDSEQF
TRBD1 | TRBV6-2/TRBV6-3 | ASSSGPGQDHQPQH
TRBD2 | TRBV12-3/TRBV12-4 | ASSLLTSGTFTDTQY
. | TRBV5-1 | ASSQAGNTNQPQH
. | TRBV6-6 | ASSYQGGSSYNEQF
TRBD1 | TRBV7-2 | ASSLVPAGGAVTQY
TRBD2 | TRBV9 | ASSVWLAGVYNEQF
. | TRBV18 | ASSPPYGRTDTQY
TRBD2 | TRBV28 | ASSYHWRERRYEQY
. | TRBV20-1 | SAESSTDTQY
. | TRBV3-1 | ASSQDGGRGANVLT
TRBD2 | TRBV20-1 | SAVDSGKVDNEQF
. | TRBV3-1 | ASRDLNEKLF
. | TRBV6-5 | ASSQGRGVGNEQF
. | TRBV27 | ASSRGRGALNTEAF
. | TRBV7-2 | ASSLVQARAKNIQY
TRBD2 | TRBV24-1 | ATSLASGLGANEQF
TRBD2 | TRBV6-2/TRBV6-3 | ASNPSGWGEQF